These 27 T cell receptor beta chains were all obtained from the same sample, sequenced in a study of blood T cell repertoires in COVID-19. Sequenced by immunoSEQ multiplex PCR; TCRdb stores in-frame clones only, minus some. Of approximately 500,000 clones listed, around nine tenths are singletons. Specimen: peripheral blood. The receptors were gathered from a woman in her fifties or sixties with COVID-19, enrolled during active disease.

The CDR3 loop reads CASTGLAGETQYF. CDR3 bases: TGTGCCAGCACGGGACTAGCGGGGGAGACCCAGTACTTC. This sequence joins TRBV6-5 and TRBJ2-5; TRBD2 aligns across 13 bases. The CDR3 runs 13 residues. Germline-derived CDR1 and CDR2 are MNHEY and SVGAGI. V lost 7 bases to trimming and J lost 5 bases; unmatched junction nucleotides: 1.

This chain uses TRBV10-3 with TRBJ1-4; D might be TRBD1 (5 bases). Trimming stripped 7 bases from V and 8 bases from J, with 14 bases between. Germline assignment: CDR1 ENHRY and CDR2 SYGVKD. The CDR3 covers 13 residues. The CDR3 DNA sequence: TGTGCCATCACCCCGACAGCTGGGGAAAAACTGTTTTTT. Translated: CAITPTAGEKLFF.

Of note for this clone: The same CDR3 arises from other DNA sequences in this sample as well. The chain uses TRBV5-6 and TRBJ2-5; D may be TRBD1 (7 bases). The CDR3 is made up of 15 amino acids. Germline CDR1 and CDR2: SGHDT and YYEEEE. The germline V and J ends were trimmed by 1 base and 5 bases, with 15 bases remaining between them. Written as DNA, the CDR3 is TGTGCCAGCAGCTTGCTGGTTTCAGGGGGGGAGACCCAGTACTTC. This encodes CASSLLVSGGETQYF.

The chain recombines TRBV4-1 with TRBJ2-7; D is unresolved. The V end lost 0 bases, the J end lost 0 bases, and 9 bases lay between the germline ends. Germline CDR1 reads MGHRA; CDR2 reads YSYEKL. The CDR3 sequence is 15 residues long. The CDR3 protein is CASSQDMASSYEQYF. The CDR3 DNA is TGCGCCAGCAGCCAAGATATGGCCAGCTCCTACGAGCAGTACTTC.

The J gene is TRBJ2-1, the V gene TRBV9, with unresolved D. The CDR3 contains 16 residues. Germline V gives CDR1 SGDLS, CDR2 YYNGEE. The V end lost 4 bases, the J end lost 7 bases, and 21 bases lay between the germline ends. The CDR3: CASSPSMTYSGNEQFF. The CDR3 nucleotides are TGTGCCAGCAGCCCCAGTATGACTTATTCTGGTAATGAGCAGTTCTTC.

In this sample, this clone turned up a few times. The chain carries TRBV24-1 and TRBJ1-3; D possibly corresponds to TRBD1 (6 bases). Germline V lookup: CDR1 KGHDR, CDR2 SFDVKD. V lost 3 bases and J lost 4, with 12 bases in between. CDR3 length equals 15 residues. DNA of the CDR3: TGTGCCACCAGTGATCCAGGACAGTGGGGAAACACCATATATTTT. Translation: CATSDPGQWGNTIYF.

The chain uses TRBV13 and TRBJ1-1; TRBD1 might be the D (5 bases). This CDR3 comprises 14 residues. Germline CDR1 reads PRHDT; CDR2 reads FYEKMQ (reference sequence). V was pared by 1 base and J by 5 bases, with 11 bases between. CDR3 loop: CASSLVGEATEAFF. Written as DNA, the CDR3 is TGTGCCAGCAGCTTAGTGGGGGAGGCGACTGAAGCTTTCTTT.

The chain links TRBV3-1 (or the pseudogene TRBV3-2) to TRBJ2-7; 8 nucleotides match TRBD1. Trimming took 5 bases from V and 3 from J; bases not matched to a gene: 9. Germline values: CDR1 LGHDT, CDR2 YNNKEL (reference sequence). This CDR3 contains 15 residues. In DNA, the CDR3 is TGTGCCAGCAGCGACAGGGGTATGGCCATCTACGAGCAGTACTTC. This translates into CASSDRGMAIYEQYF.

V is TRBV24-1 and J is TRBJ2-2; tentatively, D is TRBD2 (6 bases). Trimming stripped 1 base from V and 7 bases from J, with 27 bases between. The CDR3 totals 20 residues. The germline CDR1 and CDR2 sequences are KGHDR and SFDVKD. CDR3: CATSDLVGTPGVGRGGELFF. CDR3 DNA: TGTGCCACCAGTGATTTAGTGGGGACCCCGGGGGTCGGACGTGGCGGGGAGCTGTTTTTT.

This clone was recorded once. V gene TRBV19 combines with J gene TRBJ2-1, with 7 bases fitting TRBD2. With 5 bases clipped from V and 4 bases from J, the junction kept 11 bases outside the gene matches. Germline V CDR1 and CDR2: LNHDA, SQIVND (reference sequence). There are 16 residues in the CDR3. CDR3 amino acids: CASSPVVGGSYNEQFF. CDR3 sequence (DNA): TGTGCCAGTAGTCCTGTCGTCGGGGGGAGTTACAATGAGCAGTTCTTC.

The chain links TRBV27 to TRBJ1-4; D is undetermined. The germline gives CDR1 MNHEY, CDR2 SMNVEV (reference sequence). The CDR3 runs 15 residues. V dropped 3 bases and J dropped 0 bases, with 8 bases sitting between them. The CDR3 protein is CASSFARATNEKLFF. The DNA of the CDR3 is TGTGCCAGCAGTTTTGCCCGAGCAACTAATGAAAAACTGTTTTTT. Variable domain in full (rest from reference TRBV27 and TRBJ1-4): EAQVTQNPRYLITVTGKKLTVTCSQNMNHEYMSWYRQDPGLGLRQIYYSMNVEVTDKGDVPEGYKVSRKEKRNFPLILESPSPNQTSLYFCASSFARATNEKLFFGSGTQLSVL.

The gene calls are TRBV7-3 and TRBJ2-3; D may be TRBD2 (6 bases). Trimming took off 5 bases at V and 5 bases at J, with 8 bases between the two ends. The CDR3 is made up of 12 amino acids. Germline-derived CDR1 and CDR2 are SGHTA and FQGTGA. This CDR3 is CASSPGGDTQYF. Here the CDR3 DNA reads TGTGCCAGCAGCCCCGGGGGAGATACGCAGTATTTT.

The chain joins TRBV7-2 to TRBJ2-5, with D maybe TRBD1 (5 bases). Germline V gives CDR1 SGHTA, CDR2 FQGNSA. The V and J ends lost 1 base and 1 base respectively, with 7 bases between them. The CDR3 is 14 residues long. The CDR3 sequence is CASSLGQIQETQYF. The CDR3 DNA is TGTGCCAGCAGCTTAGGACAGATCCAAGAGACCCAGTACTTC.

This chain connects TRBV12-5 to TRBJ2-2; unclear D gene. Germline lookup yields CDR1 LGHNT and CDR2 FRNRAP. The length of the CDR3 is 16 residues. The germline V and J ends were trimmed by 3 bases and 1 base, with 12 bases remaining between them. The CDR3 DNA is TGTGCTAGTGGTTTTTACGGGTTTAAGAACACCGGGGAGCTGTTTTTT. This encodes CASGFYGFKNTGELFF.

CDR3 protein: CASSGHGTSGGQETQYF. CDR3 coding DNA: TGTGCCAGCAGCGGACACGGGACTAGCGGGGGCCAAGAGACCCAGTACTTC. The rearrangement uses TRBV27 and TRBJ2-5; 14 nucleotides line up with TRBD2. The junction had 7 bases not matched to a gene; V was cut back by 6 bases and J by 1 base. This CDR3 region has 17 residues. The germline CDR1 and CDR2 sequences are MNHEY and SMNVEV (reference sequence).

This clone was observed once. CDR3 loop: CASGRGGDTQYF. The CDR3 DNA reads as TGTGCCAGCGGTAGGGGTGGCGATACGCAGTATTTT. The chain carries TRBV6-5 and TRBJ2-3; maybe TRBD1 (5 bases). Germline V lookup: CDR1 MNHEY, CDR2 SVGAGI. The CDR3 contains 12 residues. Trimming shortened V by 8 bases and J by 6 bases, and 12 bases separated the two germline ends.

The chain carries TRBV11-3 and TRBJ1-3; D unclear. Trimming cost V 3 bases and J 1 base, with 4 bases left between them. Germline CDR1 and CDR2: SGHNT and YENEEA. The CDR3 is made up of 13 amino acids. The CDR3 is CASSLESGNTIYF. The DNA for the CDR3 is TGTGCCAGCAGCTTGGAGTCTGGAAACACCATATATTTT.

The chain recombines TRBV6-1 with TRBJ2-5; 8 bases match TRBD2. The CDR3 has 15 residues. J was trimmed by 2 bases and V by 3 bases; bases with no gene match: 5. Germline V CDR1 and CDR2: MNHNS, SASEGT. The CDR3 region has the DNA TGTGCCAGCAGTGACACGGGAGGGGGACAAGAGACCCAGTACTTC. This translates into CASSDTGGGQETQYF.

The CDR3 here is CASSSGLANEQFF. The CDR3, as DNA: TGTGCCAGCAGCTCGGGACTAGCCAATGAGCAGTTCTTC. This chain uses TRBV11-2 with TRBJ2-1; 9 bases fit TRBD2. J was trimmed by 6 bases and V by 4 bases; bases with no gene match: 1. The CDR3 covers 13 residues. Germline V gene data show CDR1 as SGHAT and CDR2 as FQNNGV.

The V and J genes are TRBV10-2 and TRBJ1-5; TRBD1 is a possible D gene (5 bases). The germline V gene encodes CDR1 WSHSY and CDR2 SAAADI. The CDR3 is made up of 14 amino acids. V lost 6 bases to trimming and J lost 9 bases, with 18 bases between them. The CDR3 loop reads CASRPTEEGRPQHF. CDR3 nucleotide sequence: TGCGCCAGCAGGCCGACAGAGGAAGGGCGGCCCCAGCATTTT.

The chain joins TRBV19 to TRBJ1-6, with D perhaps matching TRBD1 (6 bases). CDR1 and CDR2 from the germline V gene are LNHDA and SQIVND (reference sequence). The CDR3 is 14 amino acids. Trimming removed 4 bases at V and 8 bases at J, with 12 bases between. CDR3 in DNA: TGTGCCAGTAGTACTCAGGGGCGAGATTCACCCCTCCACTTT. Its translation is CASSTQGRDSPLHF.

This clone was observed once. This chain uses TRBV19 with TRBJ2-4; TRBD1 aligns across 7 bases. Trimming took 5 bases from V and 0 from J; bases not matched to a gene: 7. This CDR3 contains 16 residues. CDR1 and CDR2 from the germline V gene are LNHDA and SQIVND (reference sequence). The CDR3 here is CASSLQGSLAKNIQYF. The CDR3 DNA reads TGTGCCAGTAGTCTACAGGGGTCCCTAGCCAAAAACATTCAGTACTTC. Complete variable domain (other parts from reference TRBV19 and TRBJ2-4): DGGITQSPKYLFRKEGQNVTLSCEQNLNHDAMYWYRQDPGQGLRLIYYSQIVNDFQKGDIAEGYSVSREKKESFPLTVTSAQKNPTAFYLCASSLQGSLAKNIQYFGAGTRLSVL.

The chain combines TRBV6-1 with TRBJ1-6; TRBD1 aligns across 8 bases. The CDR3 runs to 15 residues. Per germline, CDR1 MNHNS and CDR2 SASEGT. V lost 2 bases and J lost 11; bases outside the gene matches: 8. The CDR3 loop is CASSEIRTGTTPLHF. CDR3 nucleotide sequence: TGTGCCAGCAGTGAAATCCGGACAGGGACTACACCCCTCCACTTT.

This clone came up a few times. This chain links TRBV6-1 with TRBJ2-3; D not resolved. Germline V CDR1 and CDR2: MNHNS, SASEGT. Between the trimmed V and J ends, which lost 4 bases and 4 bases, there was a span of 24 bases. The CDR3 consists of 18 residues. CDR3 sequence reads: CASSGAEPLPKLADTQYF. As DNA, the CDR3 is TGTGCCAGCAGTGGGGCTGAACCCCTGCCCAAGTTGGCAGATACGCAGTATTTT.

J is TRBJ1-6 and V is TRBV19; D is undetermined. The CDR3 length is 14 residues. Germline V gives CDR1 LNHDA, CDR2 SQIVND (reference sequence). Between the trimmed V and J ends, which lost 6 bases and 10 bases, there was a span of 16 bases. The CDR3 protein is CASSSAPSGSPLHF. The CDR3 DNA sequence: TGTGCCAGTAGCTCAGCGCCGTCGGGGTCACCCCTCCACTTT.

The rearrangement uses TRBV5-1 and TRBJ2-1; the match to TRBD2 covers 12 bases. Unmatched junction bases numbered 5, after V lost 0 bases and J lost 7 bases. The length of the CDR3 is 16 residues. From germline, CDR1 is SGHRS and CDR2 YFSETQ. CDR3 region: CASSLDLAGGRNEQFF. The CDR3 nucleotides are TGCGCCAGCAGCTTGGATCTAGCGGGGGGGCGAAATGAGCAGTTCTTC.

The V call is TRBV2, the J call TRBJ1-1; possibly TRBD1 for D (5 bases). Germline-derived CDR1 and CDR2 are SNHLY and FYNNEI. Trimming cost V 8 bases and J 1 base, with 11 bases left between them. The length of the CDR3 is 13 residues. The CDR3 is CASGAWQNTEAFF. The CDR3 DNA follows: TGTGCCAGCGGGGCATGGCAGAACACTGAAGCTTTCTTT.